These 5 T cell receptor beta chains came from one sample sequenced in a study of blood T cells in healthy people across ages. Combining a sample-barcoded 5' primer with a J-beta primer mix, a second PCR ran for roughly 6 to 11 cycles. TCRdb re-analysed the 5' RACE reads in MiXCR, keeping a single row per CDR3 protein. The sample lists roughly 730,000 distinct CDR3 sequences, 56% occurring once. The source material was blood. The receptors here all came from a middle-aged man in good health.

The chain is built from TRBV4-1 and TRBJ2-4, with 13 bases matching TRBD2. The germline V gene has CDR1 MGHRA and CDR2 YSYEKL. The CDR3 runs 22 residues. Germline trimming cut 1 base from V and 0 bases from J; bases unmatched to any gene: 15. CDR3 nucleotide sequence: TGCGCCAGCAGCCAAGTCTACCCTGGGACTAGCGGGACCTTTTTAGCCAAAAACATTCAGTACTTC. Translating it yields CASSQVYPGTSGTFLAKNIQYF.

This clonotype was seen more than once but under ten times. This chain joins TRBV27 and TRBJ2-5; 14 bases fit TRBD2. CDR1 is MNHEY, CDR2 SMNVEV, per germline (reference sequence). The CDR3 runs to 16 residues. The trim removed 5 bases at V and 9 bases at J, leaving 11 bases unmatched. The CDR3 nucleotides read TGTGCCAGCAGTCAAACGGGACTAGCGGGGGACTTAGCCCAGTACTTC. Protein product: CASSQTGLAGDLAQYF.

This clonotype appeared a single time. The chain recombines TRBV28 with TRBJ2-7, with D possibly matching TRBD1 (6 bases). The V gene's germline CDR1 is MDHEN and CDR2 SYDVKM. The CDR3 covers 14 residues. Trimming left V 9 bases short and J 4 bases short, with 19 bases between. DNA for the CDR3: TGTGCCAGTCTTCGGGTGGGGGCAGGTTACGAGCAGTACTTC. Amino acids: CASLRVGAGYEQYF.

The genes are TRBV7-9 and TRBJ2-1, with 12 positions matching TRBD1. Germline V CDR1 and CDR2: SEHNR, FQNEAQ (reference sequence). The CDR3 consists of 19 residues. The J segment lost 3 bases and the V segment lost 5 bases, leaving 14 bases of the junction unmatched. This chain's CDR3 is CASSHTGQGAGTFYNEQFF. CDR3 DNA: TGTGCCAGCAGCCATACGGGACAGGGGGCCGGGACTTTCTACAATGAGCAGTTCTTC.

This clonotype was seen a few times. J is TRBJ2-5 and V is TRBV5-1; no firm D call. There are 15 residues in the CDR3. Germline V gene data show CDR1 as SGHRS and CDR2 as YFSETQ. V shed 0 bases and J shed 7 bases, with 16 bases lying between them. CDR3: CASSLDTQALGTQYF. CDR3 bases: TGCGCCAGCAGCTTGGATACCCAGGCCTTAGGGACCCAGTACTTC.